The 24 T cell receptor beta chains reported below all come from one sample, sequenced in a study of cytomegalovirus exposure and HLA in healthy donors. The PCR employed 60 Vbeta primers together with 13 Jbeta primers. Repertoires were generated with immunoSEQ multiplex PCR, while TCRdb's copy carries only in-frame clones and drops some. The profile covers 100,000 to 150,000 clones, with 81% appearing a single time and roughly 0.99% taken by the ten largest. The sample consisted of PBMCs. The source of these receptors is a woman aged 25 to 39 in good health and CMV-seronegative.

The gene calls are TRBV6-5 and TRBJ1-1; 9 bases are shared with TRBD1. The germline gives CDR1 MNHEY, CDR2 SVGAGI. The V and J ends lost 6 bases and 3 bases, in that order; junction bases with no gene match: 5. This CDR3 spans 14 amino acids. CDR3 region: CASSLGQGHTEAFF. For the CDR3, the DNA is TGTGCCAGCAGCTTGGGACAGGGTCACACTGAAGCTTTCTTT.

The rearrangement joins TRBV7-2 to TRBJ2-2, with TRBD2 matching over 7 bases. The V gene's germline CDR1 is SGHTA and CDR2 FQGNSA. This CDR3 comprises 16 residues. V was clipped by 3 bases and J by 6 bases; unmatched bases: 10. The CDR3 reads CASSLGGLGRAGELFF. In DNA form, the CDR3 reads TGTGCCAGCAGCTTGGGAGGACTAGGGAGGGCCGGGGAGCTGTTTTTT.

This clone was seen just once. The genes are TRBV18 and TRBJ2-3; 11 nucleotides match TRBD2. Trimming removed 3 bases from V and 6 bases from J; junction bases left unmatched: 11. Germline V gene data show CDR1 as KGHSH and CDR2 as LQKENI. This CDR3 comprises 17 residues. The CDR3 region is CASSPGTSGPPADTQYF. CDR3 nucleotides: TGTGCCAGCTCACCTGGGACTAGCGGCCCTCCCGCGGATACGCAGTATTTT.

This chain uses TRBV11-3 with TRBJ2-1; 11 bases fit TRBD2. Germline loops: CDR1 SGHNT, CDR2 YENEEA. V gave up 0 bases and J gave up 0 bases; unmatched junction bases: 10. This CDR3 contains 20 residues. The CDR3 nucleotides read TGTGCCAGCAGCTTAGAGGGGACGCGGGGACTAGCGGCCTCCTACAATGAGCAGTTCTTC. This sequence encodes CASSLEGTRGLAASYNEQFF.

The chain has TRBV11-2 and TRBJ2-1, with 8 positions matching TRBD2. This CDR3 is built from 15 residues. The trim removed 2 bases at V and 6 bases at J, leaving 6 bases unmatched. CDR1 and CDR2 (germline): SGHAT, FQNNGV. CDR3 sequence (DNA): TGTGCCAGCAGCTTACTAGCGGGTGGGGCCAATGAGCAGTTCTTC. Its protein is CASSLLAGGANEQFF.

The V call is TRBV5-1, the J call TRBJ2-7; no clear D. This CDR3 is 14 amino acids long. Germline V gene sequence: CDR1 SGHRS, CDR2 YFSETQ. Trimming took off 0 bases at V and 0 bases at J, with 7 bases between the two ends. The CDR3: CASSLGSSSYEQYF. For the CDR3, the DNA is TGCGCCAGCAGCTTGGGTAGCAGCTCCTACGAGCAGTACTTC.

This sequence joins TRBV5-4 and TRBJ2-1; 7 nucleotides line up with TRBD1. Germline V lookup: CDR1 SGHNT, CDR2 YYREEE (reference sequence). The length of the CDR3 is 16 residues. V lost 4 bases, J lost 8 bases, and 15 bases stayed unmatched. CDR3 amino acids: CASSVPYRGLSDEQFF. The CDR3 DNA reads as TGTGCCAGCAGCGTACCTTACAGGGGTCTCAGTGATGAGCAGTTCTTC.

The J gene is TRBJ1-4, the V gene TRBV5-6, with TRBD1 matching over 9 bases. This CDR3 contains 14 residues. Germline trimming cut 3 bases from V and 8 bases from J; bases unmatched to any gene: 5. Germline V lookup: CDR1 SGHDT, CDR2 YYEEEE. CDR3 DNA: TGTGCCAGCAGCTACGGACAGGGGCCGGAAAAACTGTTTTTT. Amino acid sequence: CASSYGQGPEKLFF.

CDR3: CATSRDPIRSYEQYF. The CDR3 bases are TGTGCCACCAGCAGAGATCCAATCAGAAGCTACGAGCAGTACTTC. The J gene is TRBJ2-7, the V gene TRBV15; D is unclear. V lost 0 bases and J lost 3, with 12 bases in between. The CDR3 sequence is 15 residues long. CDR1 LNHNV and CDR2 YYDKDF come from the germline V gene (reference sequence).

The sample holds one count of this clone. The CDR3 loop reads CASSLDPGSNGYTF. As DNA, the CDR3 is TGTGCCAGCAGCTTAGACCCAGGGTCAAATGGCTACACCTTC. The V call is TRBV7-2, the J call TRBJ1-2; a possible D gene is TRBD1 (5 bases). Germline CDR1 is SGHTA and CDR2 is FQGNSA. V was pared by 1 base and J by 6 bases, with 12 bases between. The CDR3 has 14 amino acids.

The chain has TRBV11-2 and TRBJ2-3; 8 bases are a match to TRBD2. Germline V gives CDR1 SGHAT, CDR2 FQNNGV. The CDR3 has 17 residues. V gave up 1 base and J gave up 1 base; unmatched junction bases: 7. In DNA form, the CDR3 reads TGTGCCAGCAGCTTAGTGGGACTAGAGGCTGGCACAGATACGCAGTATTTT. It is translated as CASSLVGLEAGTDTQYF.

The rearrangement uses TRBV7-8 and TRBJ2-2, with 10 bases identical to TRBD2. With 5 bases clipped from V and 1 base from J, the junction kept 1 base outside the gene matches. Germline V gene data show CDR1 as SGHVS and CDR2 as FQNEAQ. CDR3 length: 15 amino acids. CDR3 nucleotide sequence: TGTGCCAGCAGCGGGACTAGCGAGAACACCGGGGAGCTGTTTTTT. Encoded protein: CASSGTSENTGELFF.

The chain combines TRBV6-6 with TRBJ2-1, with TRBD2 matching 7 bases. The CDR3 loop spans 15 amino acids. Germline V gene lookup returns CDR1 MNHNY and CDR2 SVGAGI (reference sequence). V shed 4 bases and J 5 bases; nucleotides not matched to a gene: 8. CDR3 in DNA: TGTGCCAGCAGTTTCCGACTAGCTCCGGACAATGAGCAGTTCTTC. It codes for CASSFRLAPDNEQFF.

This chain joins TRBV30 and TRBJ2-3, with 8 bases fitting TRBD1. Germline CDR1 is GTSNPN and CDR2 is SVGIG (reference sequence). V was pared by 5 bases and J by 10 bases, with 8 bases of the junction left unmatched. The CDR3 is made up of 12 amino acids. The CDR3 DNA follows: TGTGCCTGGGGACAGGGAGTGGTGGCGCAGTATTTT. It translates to CAWGQGVVAQYF.

This clone was seen a single time. The gene calls are TRBV19 and TRBJ2-2; a possible D gene is TRBD1 (5 bases). Germline V CDR1 and CDR2: LNHDA, SQIVND (reference sequence). Trimming removed 8 bases from V and 2 bases from J, with 12 bases in between. CDR3 length equals 14 residues. CDR3 sequence: CASGRQSNTGELFF. In nucleotides, the CDR3 is TGTGCCAGTGGGCGACAGTCTAACACCGGGGAGCTGTTTTTT.

The CDR3 spells CASSLQGAPVGNTIYF. CDR3 nucleotide sequence: TGTGCCAGCAGCCTACAGGGGGCCCCGGTAGGAAACACCATATATTTT. J is TRBJ1-3 and V is TRBV7-9; TRBD1 matches at 9 bases. Germline assignment: CDR1 SEHNR and CDR2 FQNEAQ (reference sequence). V gave up 5 bases and J gave up 4 bases; unmatched junction bases: 9. The CDR3 extends over 16 amino acids.

The V and J genes are TRBV11-3 and TRBJ2-7, with 7 positions matching TRBD2. V gave up 6 bases and J gave up 3 bases; unmatched junction bases: 11. Germline CDR1 and CDR2: SGHNT and YENEEA. This CDR3 has 15 amino acids. In DNA form, the CDR3 reads TGTGCCAGCAGTCGGGGCGGGGGTGGACACTACGAGCAGTACTTC. The encoded protein is CASSRGGGGHYEQYF.

The rearrangement joins TRBV30 to TRBJ2-7; 8 bases align to TRBD1. V shed 5 bases and J 2 bases; nucleotides not matched to a gene: 5. The CDR3 extends over 13 amino acids. Looked up from germline, CDR1 is GTSNPN and CDR2 is SVGIG (reference sequence). CDR3 in amino acids: CAWEDRGTYEQYF. For the CDR3, the DNA is TGTGCCTGGGAAGACAGGGGTACCTACGAGCAGTACTTC. The full variable domain, with the rest looked up from reference TRBV30 and TRBJ2-7, is SQTIHQWPATLVQPVGSPLSLECTVEGTSNPNLYWYRQAAGRGLQLLFYSVGIGQISSEVPQNLSASRPQDRQFILSSKKLLLSDSGFYLCAWEDRGTYEQYFGPGTRLTVT.

This chain connects TRBV5-1 to TRBJ1-2, with a possible D match to TRBD1 (5 bases). CDR3 length: 14 amino acids. V was trimmed by 2 bases and J by 7 bases, leaving 15 bases between them. CDR1 and CDR2 from the germline V gene are SGHRS and YFSETQ. Here the CDR3 reads CASSFQDKEGGYTF. The CDR3 nucleotides are TGCGCCAGCAGCTTCCAGGACAAGGAGGGTGGCTACACCTTC.

The rearrangement links TRBV13 to TRBJ1-3, with D maybe TRBD1 (5 bases). The CDR3 is 14 amino acids. Looked up from germline, CDR1 is PRHDT and CDR2 is FYEKMQ (reference sequence). V lost 3 bases to trimming and J lost 2 bases, with 8 bases between them. The CDR3 sequence is CASSFSGTGNTIYF. The CDR3 coding sequence is TGTGCCAGCAGCTTCTCAGGGACTGGAAACACCATATATTTT. Together with reference TRBV13 and TRBJ1-3, the CDR3 gives the full variable domain: AAGVIQSPRHLIKEKRETATLKCYPIPRHDTVYWYQQGPGQDPQFLISFYEKMQSDKGSIPDRFSAQQFSDYHSELNMSSLELGDSALYFCASSFSGTGNTIYFGEGSWLTVV.

The chain links TRBV14 to TRBJ1-2, with 12 bases identical to TRBD1. V lost 3 bases, J lost 7 bases, and 9 bases stayed unmatched. Germline V gene lookup returns CDR1 SGHDN and CDR2 FVKESK. The CDR3 has 16 amino acids. The CDR3 loop reads CASSHLPGQGAGGYTF. CDR3 nucleotide sequence: TGTGCCAGCAGCCATCTCCCGGGACAGGGGGCGGGTGGCTACACCTTC.

The V and J genes are TRBV6-5 and TRBJ1-1; maybe TRBD1 (5 bases). The CDR3 runs to 14 residues. Trimming removed 3 bases from V and 8 bases from J, with 16 bases in between. In germline, CDR1 is MNHEY, CDR2 SVGAGI. This CDR3 is CASSYNGRRQEAFF. CDR3 DNA: TGTGCCAGCAGTTATAACGGCAGGAGACAGGAAGCTTTCTTT.

The chain carries TRBV10-3 and TRBJ1-4, with D uncertain. The V end was cut by 4 bases, the J end by 7 bases, with 7 bases between. Germline CDR1 reads ENHRY; CDR2 reads SYGVKD. This CDR3 spans 12 amino acids. This CDR3 is CAISVRGEKLFF. The CDR3 bases are TGTGCCATCAGTGTTAGAGGTGAAAAACTGTTTTTT.

The rearrangement joins TRBV7-9 to TRBJ2-3; 9 bases are shared with TRBD1. The CDR3 consists of 17 residues. Germline V gene lookup returns CDR1 SEHNR and CDR2 FQNEAQ (reference sequence). Trimming at V came to 7 bases and at J to 4 bases, leaving 15 bases not matched to a gene. The CDR3, as DNA: TGTGCCAGCAACAGACCTACAACAGGGGGCGCCGCAGATACGCAGTATTTT. As protein: CASNRPTTGGAADTQYF.